A single sample is the source of the 29 T cell receptor beta chains below, sequenced in a study of blood T cell repertoires in COVID-19. Assay used: immunoSEQ multiplex PCR; TCRdb lists only in-frame clones, some missing. The sample consists of 140,000 to 150,000 clones, 65% to 90% of them appearing once. The sequencing input was peripheral blood. The receptors stem from a man in his sixties with active or convalescent COVID-19.

This clone occurred a few times. The genes are TRBV7-9 and TRBJ1-1; TRBD1 aligns across 10 bases. The germline gives CDR1 SEHNR, CDR2 FQNEAQ (reference sequence). The CDR3 runs 17 residues. Trimming cost V 4 bases and J 4 bases; bases outside gene matches: 12. The CDR3 loop is CASSWGTGELGSTEAFF. The CDR3 DNA is TGTGCCAGCAGCTGGGGGACAGGGGAATTGGGCAGCACTGAAGCTTTCTTT. The full variable domain, with the rest looked up from reference TRBV7-9 and TRBJ1-1, is DTGVSQNPRHKITKRGQNVTFRCDPISEHNRLYWYRQTLGQGPEFLTYFQNEAQLEKSRLLSDRFSAERPKGSFSTLEIQRTEQGDSAMYLCASSWGTGELGSTEAFFGQGTRLTVV.

J is TRBJ1-3 and V is TRBV4-3, with TRBD1 matching 7 bases. Germline CDR1 and CDR2: LGHNA and YSLEER. The junction had 9 bases not matched to a gene; V was cut back by 1 base and J by 0 bases. CDR3 length: 18 residues. The CDR3: CASSQGTGQFSSGNTIYF. CDR3 nucleotide sequence: TGCGCCAGCAGCCAAGGGACAGGACAATTCAGCTCTGGAAACACCATATATTTT.

The genes are TRBV30 and TRBJ2-1, with unresolved D. There are 11 residues in the CDR3. Trimming pared 4 bases from V and 8 bases from J, leaving 9 bases between. The V gene's germline CDR1 is GTSNPN and CDR2 SVGIG (reference sequence). The CDR3 sequence is CAWMGFHEQFF. The CDR3, as DNA: TGTGCCTGGATGGGCTTCCATGAGCAGTTCTTC.

This chain uses TRBV6-6 with TRBJ1-2, with 8 nucleotides matching TRBD1. This CDR3 has 14 residues. Germline-derived CDR1 and CDR2 are MNHNY and SVGAGI (reference sequence). V trimming: 0 bases; J trimming: 4 bases; junction bases outside the gene matches: 1. The CDR3 DNA follows: TGTGCCAGCAGTTACTCGGACAGGGTCTATGGCTACACCTTC. Translating it yields CASSYSDRVYGYTF.

This chain links TRBV10-3 with TRBJ1-6; no firm D call. Per germline, CDR1 ENHRY and CDR2 SYGVKD. There are 17 residues in the CDR3. V was trimmed by 6 bases and J by 7 bases, leaving 22 bases between them. The chain's CDR3 is CAISEISSPGRNSPLHF. CDR3 nucleotides: TGTGCCATCAGCGAGATATCCAGCCCCGGGAGGAATTCACCCCTCCACTTT.

The CDR3: CASSSRLALAKNIQYF. CDR3 in DNA: TGTGCCAGCAGCTCGAGACTAGCGTTAGCCAAAAACATTCAGTACTTC. The chain couples TRBV5-4 to TRBJ2-4; 8 bases match TRBD2. J gave up 0 bases and V 3 bases, and 5 bases lay outside the gene matches. This CDR3 has 16 amino acids. Germline loops: CDR1 SGHNT, CDR2 YYREEE (reference sequence).

CDR3 bases: TGTGCCAGTGGGACAGGGGAACCGGGAAACACCATATATTTT. This encodes CASGTGEPGNTIYF. The chain uses TRBV5-4 and TRBJ1-3; 10 bases align to TRBD1. The ends lost 8 bases at V and 4 bases at J; junction bases unmatched: 6. Looked up from germline, CDR1 is SGHNT and CDR2 is YYREEE (reference sequence). The CDR3 totals 14 residues.

V gene TRBV18 combines with J gene TRBJ1-4; 8 bases are shared with TRBD1. This CDR3 contains 14 residues. V gave up 6 bases and J gave up 3 bases; unmatched junction bases: 3. Germline-derived CDR1 and CDR2 are KGHSH and LQKENI. The CDR3, as DNA: TGTGCCAGCTCGTCACAGGGGGCTAATGAAAAACTGTTTTTT. The encoded protein is CASSSQGANEKLFF.

The chain is built from TRBV5-1 and TRBJ2-4; no reliable D call. Germline CDR1 reads SGHRS; CDR2 reads YFSETQ. V was clipped by 4 bases and J by 2 bases, with 16 bases between them. The CDR3 runs to 16 residues. The DNA of the CDR3 is TGCGCCAGCAGCGAGCCCAACTTAGCTTCCAAAAACATTCAGTACTTC. Its protein product is CASSEPNLASKNIQYF.

The genes are TRBV24-1 and TRBJ1-1, with D possibly matching TRBD1 (6 bases). The V end lost 0 bases, the J end lost 12 bases, and 13 bases lay between the germline ends. Germline CDR1 KGHDR, CDR2 SFDVKD. The CDR3 is made up of 13 amino acids. CDR3 DNA: TGTGCCACCAGTGATTTGGTGGGGGGGCAGACTTTCTTT. This sequence encodes CATSDLVGGQTFF.

This chain uses TRBV6-2 or TRBV6-3 with TRBJ2-7, with 12 nucleotides matching TRBD2. Germline loops: CDR1 MNHEY, CDR2 SVGEGT. The J segment lost 4 bases and the V segment lost 6 bases, leaving 7 bases of the junction unmatched. CDR3 length equals 15 residues. The chain's CDR3 is CASSTLAGGPYEQYV. The CDR3 DNA reads as TGTGCCAGCAGCACTCTAGCGGGAGGGCCGTACGAGCAGTACGTC.

J is TRBJ2-1 and V is TRBV6-5; 11 bases align to TRBD2. Germline values: CDR1 MNHEY, CDR2 SVGAGI. This CDR3 is 15 amino acids long. V was pared by 6 bases and J by 7 bases, with 8 bases of the junction left unmatched. CDR3: CASSPRLAGKNEQFF. DNA of the CDR3: TGTGCCAGCAGCCCCCGACTAGCGGGAAAGAATGAGCAGTTCTTC.

The V call is TRBV4-1, the J call TRBJ2-3; TRBD2 is a possible D gene (5 bases). The germline V gene has CDR1 MGHRA and CDR2 YSYEKL. The CDR3 covers 15 residues. Trimming took off 2 bases at V and 4 bases at J, with 13 bases between the two ends. The CDR3 reads CASSQQRDTPDTQYF. The DNA of the CDR3 is TGCGCCAGCAGCCAACAACGGGATACACCAGATACGCAGTATTTT.

The rearrangement uses TRBV25-1 and TRBJ1-6; 7 bases agree with TRBD1. CDR1 is MGHDK, CDR2 SYGVNS, per germline. V shed 6 bases, J shed 8 bases, and the junction held 19 bases outside the gene matches. This CDR3 region has 18 residues. In DNA form, the CDR3 reads TGTGCCAGCAGGGGAAGGGAGGCAGGGGGAAGGTTAGATTCACCCCTCCACTTT. It codes for CASRGREAGGRLDSPLHF.

This clone showed up just a few times. The chain combines TRBV6-4 with TRBJ1-2, with D uncertain. Trimming cost V 0 bases and J 4 bases, with 9 bases left between them. The CDR3 length is 14 residues. The germline CDR1 and CDR2 sequences are MRHNA and SNTAGT. The CDR3 is CASSDSGVGYGYTF. In DNA, the CDR3 is TGTGCCAGCAGTGACTCCGGGGTTGGCTATGGCTACACCTTC.

The chain couples TRBV11-3 to TRBJ2-3; 9 bases align to TRBD2. The V and J ends lost 1 base and 4 bases, in that order; junction bases with no gene match: 6. CDR1 SGHNT and CDR2 YENEEA come from the germline V gene. The CDR3 is 16 residues long. CDR3 sequence: CASSLGGGAVSDTQYF. CDR3 in DNA: TGTGCCAGCAGCTTAGGCGGGGGGGCCGTGTCAGATACGCAGTATTTT.

This clone occurred a few times. J is TRBJ1-1 and V is TRBV10-1; no firm D call. The CDR3 is made up of 13 amino acids. Germline V CDR1 and CDR2: WNHNN, SYGVQD (reference sequence). The V and J ends lost 5 bases and 2 bases respectively, with 9 bases between them. In DNA form, the CDR3 reads TGCGCCAGCAGTAAACAGCAAAACACTGAAGCTTTCTTT. It codes for CASSKQQNTEAFF.

This chain uses TRBV27 with TRBJ1-1; possibly TRBD1 for D (6 bases). V shed 7 bases and J shed 4 bases, with 16 bases lying between them. CDR1 MNHEY and CDR2 SMNVEV come from the germline V gene (reference sequence). This CDR3 is 14 amino acids long. The CDR3 region has the DNA TGTGCCAGCAAGGTAATTCGGGGGGCCACTGAAGCTTTCTTT. This gives the protein CASKVIRGATEAFF.

The chain has TRBV11-2 and TRBJ1-4; TRBD1 aligns across 7 bases. The V gene end was trimmed by 5 bases and the J gene end by 0 bases; junction bases not matched to a gene: 9. The germline CDR1 and CDR2 sequences are SGHAT and FQNNGV. The length of the CDR3 is 17 residues. The DNA for the CDR3 is TGTGCCAGCAGCGTACGCACCACAGGGGCAACTAATGAAAAACTGTTTTTT. Translation gives CASSVRTTGATNEKLFF.

This clone was picked up one time. The chain is built from TRBV27 and TRBJ2-2; D remains ambiguous. Germline assignment: CDR1 MNHEY and CDR2 SMNVEV (reference sequence). The CDR3 is made up of 13 amino acids. V lost 6 bases to trimming and J lost 6 bases, with 11 bases between them. The CDR3 region has the DNA TGTGCCAGCAGCCACAGAAGTTCCGGGGAGCTGTTTTTT. It yields the protein CASSHRSSGELFF.

V is TRBV6-5 and J is TRBJ1-4; a weak D match, TRBD1 (5 bases). CDR3 length equals 15 residues. CDR1 and CDR2 (germline): MNHEY, SVGAGI. The V end lost 10 bases, the J end lost 7 bases, and 22 bases lay between the germline ends. As DNA, the CDR3 is TGTGCCACCTCGCCCCAGGTTGGCGGGGGTGAAAAACTGTTTTTT. Its protein is CATSPQVGGGEKLFF.

This clone has just one count. The DNA of the CDR3 is TGTGCCAGCAGCCACCCAGGACTAGCGGGGAACACCGGGGAGCTGTTTTTT. This translates into CASSHPGLAGNTGELFF. The chain uses TRBV14 and TRBJ2-2; 11 positions match TRBD2. V was clipped by 3 bases and J by 1 base; unmatched bases: 4. The CDR3 extends over 17 amino acids. Germline assignment: CDR1 SGHDN and CDR2 FVKESK.

The chain is built from TRBV2 and TRBJ2-3, with 11 bases that match TRBD2. CDR1 and CDR2 from the germline V gene are SNHLY and FYNNEI. CDR3 length: 16 residues. With 3 bases clipped from V and 9 bases from J, the junction kept 11 bases outside the gene matches. CDR3 residues: CASSEIKLAGAGTQYF. The CDR3 nucleotides are TGTGCCAGCAGTGAGATTAAACTAGCGGGAGCGGGAACGCAGTATTTT.

The rearrangement links TRBV6-2 or TRBV6-3 to TRBJ2-4; TRBD1 aligns across 9 bases. Germline assignment: CDR1 MNHEY and CDR2 SVGEGT. CDR3 length: 17 amino acids. V lost 0 bases to trimming and J lost 6 bases; unmatched junction nucleotides: 9. The CDR3 loop reads CASSYSHRGQGRNIQYF. The CDR3 DNA reads as TGTGCCAGCAGTTACTCCCATCGGGGACAGGGTCGAAACATTCAGTACTTC.

This clone appeared a single time. The V and J genes are TRBV30 and TRBJ1-5; 11 nucleotides match TRBD1. Germline CDR1 and CDR2: GTSNPN and SVGIG (reference sequence). The trim removed 3 bases at V and 2 bases at J, leaving 9 bases unmatched. The CDR3 totals 17 residues. CDR3 amino acids: CAWSRGQGASGNQPQHF. The CDR3, as DNA: TGTGCCTGGAGCCGCGGACAGGGGGCAAGCGGCAATCAGCCCCAGCATTTT.

The chain carries TRBV10-3 and TRBJ2-7; TRBD1 matches at 10 bases. The CDR3 contains 15 residues. With 10 bases clipped from V and 4 bases from J, the junction kept 13 bases outside the gene matches. Germline assignment: CDR1 ENHRY and CDR2 SYGVKD. CDR3 nucleotides: TGTGCCACCGGGACAGGGGCCAAGAGGGCTTACGAGCAGTACGTC. Residues: CATGTGAKRAYEQYV.

V usage is TRBV11-3 and J usage is TRBJ1-2, with D unclear. Trimming left V 1 base short and J 0 bases short, with 18 bases between. The germline CDR1 and CDR2 sequences are SGHNT and YENEEA. The CDR3 totals 18 residues. Written as DNA, the CDR3 is TGTGCCAGCAGCTTAGGGGTGTTAATCGGGAAACCTAACTATGGCTACACCTTC. Its protein product is CASSLGVLIGKPNYGYTF.

This chain links TRBV7-2 with TRBJ1-2; 9 bases fit TRBD1. Germline CDR1 and CDR2: SGHTA and FQGNSA. The ends lost 0 bases at V and 3 bases at J; junction bases unmatched: 5. The CDR3 length is 16 residues. CDR3 protein: CASSLAGTGYDYGYTF. The CDR3 coding sequence is TGTGCCAGCAGCTTAGCCGGGACAGGGTATGACTATGGCTACACCTTC. The full variable domain, rest sourced from reference TRBV7-2 and TRBJ1-2, is GAGVSQSPSNKVTEKGKDVELRCDPISGHTALYWYRQSLGQGLEFLIYFQGNSAPDKSGLPSDRFSAERTGGSVSTLTIQRTQQEDSAVYLCASSLAGTGYDYGYTFGSGTRLTVV.

The chain joins TRBV19 to TRBJ1-2; D is ambiguous. CDR3 length: 16 residues. Germline values: CDR1 LNHDA, CDR2 SQIVND (reference sequence). Trimming cost V 7 bases and J 5 bases, with 23 bases left between them. CDR3 sequence: CASTVLLGLEIYGYTF. The CDR3 bases are TGTGCCAGTACCGTTCTACTTGGACTGGAGATTTATGGCTACACCTTC.